Following are 28 T cell receptor beta chains from one sample sequenced in a study of cytomegalovirus exposure and HLA in healthy donors. The PCR made use of 60 Vbeta and 13 Jbeta primers. Clones were read by immunoSEQ multiplex PCR, and TCRdb kept only the in-frame ones, dropping some. The profile shows more than 80,000 clones, about four fifths of them singletons. The sequenced material came from PBMCs. These receptors originate from a female donor in good health and CMV-seropositive.

V usage is TRBV27 and J usage is TRBJ1-2, with D unresolved. Germline V CDR1 and CDR2: MNHEY, SMNVEV (reference sequence). V lost 3 bases and J 5 bases, leaving 13 bases between the germline ends. This CDR3 spans 14 amino acids. The CDR3 bases are TGTGCCAGCAGTTTGGTCCCAGCGGGGTATGGCTACACCTTC. Translating gives CASSLVPAGYGYTF.

The chain is built from TRBV5-3 and TRBJ1-2, with D perhaps matching TRBD1 (6 bases). TRBV5-3 is flagged as an ORF with uncertain function. Trimming pared 6 bases from V and 8 bases from J, leaving 35 bases between. The CDR3 extends over 19 amino acids. The CDR3 region has the DNA TGTGCCAGAAACGTTCAAAAAATAATGAAGAAGACAGGCCGGAGGGGCTACACCTTC. Translation: CARNVQKIMKKTGRRGYTF.

This clone was observed a few times. The chain employs TRBV29-1 and TRBJ2-7, with 7 bases identical to TRBD1. The CDR3 consists of 13 residues. With 6 bases clipped from V and 3 bases from J, the junction kept 8 bases outside the gene matches. Germline V gives CDR1 SQVTM, CDR2 ANQGSEA. CDR3 loop: CSVSGTVNYEQYF. CDR3 DNA sequence: TGCAGCGTCTCCGGGACAGTGAACTACGAGCAGTACTTC.

V usage is TRBV2 and J usage is TRBJ1-5, with 9 bases lining up with TRBD1. The CDR3 is made up of 17 amino acids. Trimming cost V 4 bases and J 2 bases; bases outside gene matches: 9. CDR1 and CDR2 (germline): SNHLY, FYNNEI. CDR3 sequence reads: CASSVDRGWGGNQPQHF. The CDR3 nucleotides read TGTGCCAGCAGTGTAGACAGGGGGTGGGGGGGCAATCAGCCCCAGCATTTT.

This clone has a single count. The chain has TRBV2 and TRBJ2-1; 10 nucleotides match TRBD2. The CDR3 length is 15 residues. Germline V lookup: CDR1 SNHLY, CDR2 FYNNEI. The junction had 11 bases not matched to a gene; V was cut back by 6 bases and J by 9 bases. The CDR3: CASRPSSGRAGEQFF. CDR3 bases: TGTGCCAGCAGGCCCAGCAGCGGGAGGGCCGGTGAGCAGTTCTTC.

The V and J genes are TRBV18 and TRBJ1-4; 9 bases map to TRBD1. The V gene's germline CDR1 is KGHSH and CDR2 LQKENI. CDR3 size: 16 residues. The trim removed 2 bases at V and 8 bases at J, leaving 9 bases unmatched. The CDR3 nucleotides are TGTGCCAGCTCACCAGAACAGGGGGCTCGGCAGGAAAAACTGTTTTTT. Protein sequence: CASSPEQGARQEKLFF.

In DNA, the CDR3 is TGTGCCAGCAGTGACCCGGGACTCGGCTACGAGCAGTACTTC. Residues: CASSDPGLGYEQYF. V is TRBV6-1 and J is TRBJ2-7; tentative D call: TRBD2 (6 bases). CDR1 is MNHNS and CDR2 is SASEGT in the germline V gene. V shed 3 bases and J shed 3 bases, with 12 bases lying between them. The CDR3 contains 14 residues.

The chain uses TRBV5-1 and TRBJ2-1; 16 bases map to TRBD2. V was pared by 4 bases and J by 4 bases, with 5 bases of the junction left unmatched. CDR3 length: 17 residues. The germline V gene encodes CDR1 SGHRS and CDR2 YFSETQ. The CDR3, as DNA: TGCGCCAGCAGCGCGGGACTAGCGGGAGGGCGGTACAATGAGCAGTTCTTC. It encodes CASSAGLAGGRYNEQFF.

The chain links TRBV4-1 to TRBJ1-2, with unresolved D. V shed 4 bases and J shed 3 bases, with 15 bases lying between them. The CDR3 spans 15 residues. Germline V CDR1 and CDR2: MGHRA, YSYEKL. CDR3: CASSPSPSADYGYTF. CDR3 nucleotides: TGCGCCAGCAGCCCCTCGCCGTCTGCGGACTATGGCTACACCTTC.

The rearrangement joins TRBV6-1 to TRBJ1-1; D is unresolved. Trimming removed 8 bases at V and 1 base at J, with 5 bases between. Germline V gives CDR1 MNHNS, CDR2 SASEGT. The CDR3 runs 11 residues. CDR3 region: CASSGNTEAFF. The CDR3 DNA reads as TGTGCCAGCTCCGGGAACACTGAAGCTTTCTTT.

The gene calls are TRBV4-2 and TRBJ2-1, with 9 bases matching TRBD2. This CDR3 has 16 amino acids. Germline loops: CDR1 LGHNA, CDR2 YNFKEQ. Germline trimming cut 1 base from V and 7 bases from J; bases unmatched to any gene: 8. The CDR3 spells CASSQVAGGKGNEQFF. CDR3 sequence (DNA): TGTGCCAGCAGCCAAGTGGCGGGGGGGAAGGGGAATGAGCAGTTCTTC.

The chain links TRBV27 to TRBJ2-3; TRBD2 agrees at 8 bases. Germline lookup yields CDR1 MNHEY and CDR2 SMNVEV (reference sequence). There are 17 residues in the CDR3. Losses at the gene ends were 5 bases for V and 3 bases for J; bases not matched to a gene: 13. The CDR3: CASSPHRGLAGTDTQYF. DNA of the CDR3: TGTGCCAGCAGTCCCCACCGGGGCCTAGCGGGTACAGATACGCAGTATTTT.

The chain combines TRBV19 with TRBJ1-5; 8 positions match TRBD1. Germline trimming cut 8 bases from V and 9 bases from J; bases unmatched to any gene: 12. Germline-derived CDR1 and CDR2 are LNHDA and SQIVND (reference sequence). The CDR3 length is 14 residues. CDR3 in amino acids: CASHKDREDWPQHF. The CDR3 DNA reads as TGTGCCAGTCATAAGGACAGGGAGGATTGGCCCCAGCATTTT.

The chain carries TRBV28 and TRBJ1-2; D is perhaps TRBD1 (6 bases). The CDR3 runs to 15 residues. V lost 2 bases, J lost 2 bases, and 12 bases lay in between. The germline gives CDR1 MDHEN, CDR2 SYDVKM. In DNA, the CDR3 is TGTGCCAGCAGTTTAGTGGGGGCCCCAAACTATGGCTACACCTTC. It is translated as CASSLVGAPNYGYTF.

The chain combines TRBV28 with TRBJ2-1; no clear D. Germline CDR1 is MDHEN and CDR2 is SYDVKM. This CDR3 has 16 residues. Trimming stripped 3 bases from V and 7 bases from J, with 19 bases between. In DNA form, the CDR3 reads TGTGCCAGCAGTTTCGCTATCGGCCGGGTGACGAATGAGCAGTTCTTC. Protein product: CASSFAIGRVTNEQFF.

This sequence joins TRBV6-1 and TRBJ1-5; D possibly corresponds to TRBD1 (5 bases). The CDR3 totals 16 residues. Trimming pared 3 bases from V and 9 bases from J, leaving 21 bases between. Germline V gives CDR1 MNHNS, CDR2 SASEGT. Here the CDR3 reads CASSDGRGPPFSPQHF. The CDR3 nucleotides are TGTGCCAGCAGTGACGGAAGGGGCCCTCCCTTCTCGCCCCAGCATTTT.

V and J are TRBV6-6 and TRBJ2-1; 7 nucleotides line up with TRBD1. The CDR3 covers 11 residues. With V trimmed by 6 bases and J by 9 bases, 2 bases remained unmatched. CDR1 and CDR2 (germline): MNHNY, SVGAGI (reference sequence). The CDR3 nucleotides are TGTGCCAGCAGACAGGGGAGTGAGCAGTTCTTC. Translated: CASRQGSEQFF.

The chain carries TRBV5-1 and TRBJ2-7, with 8 nucleotides matching TRBD2. Germline assignment: CDR1 SGHRS and CDR2 YFSETQ. J was trimmed by 0 bases and V by 3 bases; bases with no gene match: 8. The CDR3 is 16 residues long. CDR3 region: CASSSKTSAHSYEQYF. In nucleotides, the CDR3 is TGCGCCAGCAGCTCAAAGACTAGCGCACACTCCTACGAGCAGTACTTC.

Only a few counts were recorded for this clone. This sequence joins TRBV14 and TRBJ1-2, with no clear D. The CDR3 spans 13 residues. Germline CDR1 reads SGHDN; CDR2 reads FVKESK. V shed 0 bases and J shed 8 bases, with 10 bases lying between them. DNA of the CDR3: TGTGCCAGCAGCCAAGATCGCCAGTTGGGCTACACCTTC. Translated: CASSQDRQLGYTF.

V usage is TRBV28 and J usage is TRBJ1-2, with 7 bases matching TRBD1. The CDR3 spans 13 residues. V lost 8 bases to trimming and J lost 9 bases; unmatched junction nucleotides: 12. Germline V gene data show CDR1 as MDHEN and CDR2 as SYDVKM. The DNA for the CDR3 is TGTGCCAGCGGACTGGGACAGCAAAATAGCTACACCTTC. Protein: CASGLGQQNSYTF.

The chain recombines TRBV7-6 with TRBJ1-2, with D maybe TRBD1 (5 bases). The ends were cut back, 4 bases at V and 6 bases at J, with 12 bases in the middle. The CDR3 has 13 residues. Germline values: CDR1 SGHVS, CDR2 FNYEAQ. CDR3 amino acids: CASSSRAGDGYTF. The CDR3 DNA reads TGTGCCAGCAGCTCCCGGGCGGGGGATGGCTACACCTTC.

The chain has TRBV6-5 and TRBJ2-2; TRBD1 aligns across 7 bases. The CDR3 contains 13 residues. Trimming cost V 6 bases and J 6 bases; bases outside gene matches: 4. Germline CDR1 reads MNHEY; CDR2 reads SVGAGI. The CDR3 sequence: CASSSDRAGELFF. CDR3 sequence (DNA): TGTGCCAGCAGCAGCGACAGGGCCGGGGAGCTGTTTTTT.

The genes are TRBV7-3 and TRBJ2-1; 14 nucleotides agree with TRBD2. The V gene end was trimmed by 5 bases and the J gene end by 9 bases; junction bases not matched to a gene: 6. Germline V gene sequence: CDR1 SGHTA, CDR2 FQGTGA. The CDR3 is 15 residues long. As DNA, the CDR3 is TGTGCCAGCAGCCCGACTAGCGGGAGGGCCTTTGAGCAGTTCTTC. This codes for CASSPTSGRAFEQFF.

The chain is built from TRBV11-2 and TRBJ1-1; no reliable D call. CDR3 length: 13 residues. V dropped 0 bases and J dropped 5 bases, with 7 bases sitting between them. CDR1 is SGHAT and CDR2 is FQNNGV in the germline V gene. The CDR3 spells CASSLDLKTEAFF. CDR3 DNA: TGTGCCAGCAGCTTAGACCTAAAGACTGAAGCTTTCTTT.

The chain combines TRBV6-5 with TRBJ1-5; TRBD1 matches 7 bases. The CDR3 has 15 residues. Losses at the gene ends were 6 bases for V and 4 bases for J; bases not matched to a gene: 9. Germline values: CDR1 MNHEY, CDR2 SVGAGI. The CDR3 coding sequence is TGTGCCAGCAGATCGATGACAGGGCGGAATCAGCCCCAGCATTTT. It is translated as CASRSMTGRNQPQHF.

The CDR3 loop is CASSAASGSGNTIYF. The CDR3 DNA is TGCGCCAGCAGCGCAGCGAGCGGCTCTGGAAACACCATATATTTT. The chain uses TRBV5-1 and TRBJ1-3, with D uncertain. This CDR3 is built from 15 residues. The V gene lost 4 bases and the J gene lost 0 bases, with 11 bases spanning the gap. The germline CDR1 and CDR2 sequences are SGHRS and YFSETQ.

CDR3 nucleotides: TGTGCCAGCAGCCAAGAAGGGACACTGGGGGGGGAGGAGACCCAGTACTTC. It yields the protein CASSQEGTLGGEETQYF. The V gene is TRBV4-2, the J gene TRBJ2-5; tentative D call: TRBD2 (7 bases). Trimming pared 0 bases from V and 5 bases from J, leaving 19 bases between. CDR1 is LGHNA, CDR2 YNFKEQ, per germline. The CDR3 is 17 residues long.

The J gene is TRBJ2-1, the V gene TRBV23-1, with TRBD2 identical over 11 bases. TRBV23-1 is given ORF status, its function remaining uncertain. The CDR3 runs to 18 residues. The V and J ends lost 0 bases and 5 bases, in that order; junction bases with no gene match: 9. DNA for the CDR3: TGCGCCAGCAGTCAATCCCCACTAGCGGGAGAGAGGGACAATGAGCAGTTCTTC. Translation gives CASSQSPLAGERDNEQFF.